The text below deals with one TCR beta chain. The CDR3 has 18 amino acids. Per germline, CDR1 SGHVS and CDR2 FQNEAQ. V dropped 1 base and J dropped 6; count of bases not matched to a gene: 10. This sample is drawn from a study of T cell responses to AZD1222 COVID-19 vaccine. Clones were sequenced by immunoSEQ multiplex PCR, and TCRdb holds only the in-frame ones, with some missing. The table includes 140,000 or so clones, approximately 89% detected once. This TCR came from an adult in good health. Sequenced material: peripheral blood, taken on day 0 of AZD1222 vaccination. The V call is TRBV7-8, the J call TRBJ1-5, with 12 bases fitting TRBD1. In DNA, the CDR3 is TGTGCCAGCAGCTTAGGGCCGTCCGGGACAGGGGGCCTTCAGCCCCAGCATTTT. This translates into CASSLGPSGTGGLQPQHF.